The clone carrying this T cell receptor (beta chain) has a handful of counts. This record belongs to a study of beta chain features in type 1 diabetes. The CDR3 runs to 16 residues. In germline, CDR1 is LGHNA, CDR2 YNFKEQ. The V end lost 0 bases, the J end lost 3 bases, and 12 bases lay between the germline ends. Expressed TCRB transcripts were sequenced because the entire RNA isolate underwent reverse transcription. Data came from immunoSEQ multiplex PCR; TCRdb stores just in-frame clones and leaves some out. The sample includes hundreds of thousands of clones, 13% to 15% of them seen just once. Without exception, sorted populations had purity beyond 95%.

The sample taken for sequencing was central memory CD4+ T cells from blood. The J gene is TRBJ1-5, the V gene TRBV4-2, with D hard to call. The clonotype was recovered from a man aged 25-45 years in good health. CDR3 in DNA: TGTGCCAGCAGCCAAGATCTGACCCGCTACAATCAGCCCCAGCATTTT. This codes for CASSQDLTRYNQPQHF.